These 6 T cell receptor beta chains originate from one sample sequenced in a study of CD8+CD57+ T cells in acquired aplastic anemia. CDR3 and TCR beta VDJ profiling relied on genomic DNA as the template. Each CDR3 protein is one row after TCRdb ran MiXCR on the reads. The sample lists roughly 58,000 distinct CDR3 sequences, about 50% occurring once. The sample was sorted CD4+, CD8+, or CD8+CD57+ T cells (not recorded which) from PBMCs. The receptor set was obtained from a human donor in good health, serving as a control.

This clonotype was detected only a few times. The chain has TRBV29-1 and TRBJ1-6; a weak D match, TRBD1 (5 bases). V lost 6 bases, J lost 7 bases, and 10 bases lay in between. The CDR3 length is 12 residues. Germline CDR1 and CDR2: SQVTM and ANQGSEA. The CDR3 DNA sequence: TGCAGCGTAGAACAGGCAAATTCACCCCTCCACTTT. Translating it yields CSVEQANSPLHF.

V usage is TRBV10-3 and J usage is TRBJ2-7; D possibly corresponds to TRBD2 (5 bases). Germline V gene data show CDR1 as ENHRY and CDR2 as SYGVKD. Trimming left V 6 bases short and J 0 bases short, with 6 bases between. The CDR3 totals 12 residues. CDR3 amino acids: CAIRRDSYEQYF. CDR3 nucleotide sequence: TGTGCCATCAGACGGGACTCCTACGAGCAGTACTTC.

This sequence joins TRBV30 and TRBJ1-3; D uncertain. Germline CDR1 reads GTSNPN; CDR2 reads SVGIG (reference sequence). With 1 base removed from V and 0 bases from J, the gap between germline ends came to 7 bases. The CDR3 totals 14 residues. CDR3 amino acids: CAWSGRSSGNTIYF. DNA of the CDR3: TGTGCCTGGAGTGGAAGGTCCTCTGGAAACACCATATATTTT.

A few counts support this clonotype. This chain connects TRBV2 to TRBJ2-7; 10 bases line up with TRBD1. This CDR3 has 15 amino acids. Trimming cost V 7 bases and J 1 base; bases outside gene matches: 7. Per germline, CDR1 SNHLY and CDR2 FYNNEI. This CDR3 reads CASIKGDRGSYEQYF. CDR3 bases: TGTGCCAGCATTAAAGGGGACAGGGGTTCCTACGAGCAGTACTTC.

The gene calls are TRBV2 and TRBJ1-2, with 10 bases that match TRBD1. Germline V gene lookup returns CDR1 SNHLY and CDR2 FYNNEI. J gave up 4 bases and V 6 bases, and 5 bases lay outside the gene matches. This CDR3 spans 14 amino acids. The CDR3 here is CASRRGQGSYGYTF. As DNA, the CDR3 is TGTGCCAGCAGACGGGGACAGGGGTCCTATGGCTACACCTTC.

This clonotype was recorded a few times. This rearrangement joins TRBV10-2 to TRBJ2-3, with 7 bases fitting TRBD1. The CDR3 has 17 amino acids. J was trimmed by 0 bases and V by 2 bases; bases with no gene match: 8. Germline CDR1 WSHSY, CDR2 SAAADI. The DNA of the CDR3 is TGCGCCAGCAGTGAGATAAAGAGGGGGCTGAGCACAGATACGCAGTATTTT. Protein sequence: CASSEIKRGLSTDTQYF.